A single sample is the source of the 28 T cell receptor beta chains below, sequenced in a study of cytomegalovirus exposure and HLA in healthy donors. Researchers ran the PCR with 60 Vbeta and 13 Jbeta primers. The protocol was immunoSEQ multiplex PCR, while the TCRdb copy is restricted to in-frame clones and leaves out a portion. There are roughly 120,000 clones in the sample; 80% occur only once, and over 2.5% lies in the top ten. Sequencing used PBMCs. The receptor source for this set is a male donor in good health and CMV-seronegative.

The DNA for the CDR3 is TGTGCCAGCAGCGTGGGGGCAGGAGATACGCAGTATTTT. Protein product: CASSVGAGDTQYF. The chain combines TRBV9 with TRBJ2-3; maybe TRBD1 (6 bases). CDR1 is SGDLS, CDR2 YYNGEE, per germline. V was shortened by 2 bases and J by 5 bases, with 9 bases between the two germline ends. The length of the CDR3 is 13 residues.

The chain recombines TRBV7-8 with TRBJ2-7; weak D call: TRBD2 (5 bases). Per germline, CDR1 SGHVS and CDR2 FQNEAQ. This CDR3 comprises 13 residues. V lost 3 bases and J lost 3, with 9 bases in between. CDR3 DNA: TGTGCCAGCAGCTTTACGGGAAACTACGAGCAGTACTTC. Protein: CASSFTGNYEQYF.

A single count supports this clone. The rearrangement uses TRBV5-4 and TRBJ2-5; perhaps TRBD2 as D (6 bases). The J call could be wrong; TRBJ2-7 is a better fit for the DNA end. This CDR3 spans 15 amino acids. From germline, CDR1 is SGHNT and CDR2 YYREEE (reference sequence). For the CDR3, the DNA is TGTGCCAGCACCGCCCGGGGGATTGGAGGGGACGAGCAGTACTTC. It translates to CASTARGIGGDEQYF.

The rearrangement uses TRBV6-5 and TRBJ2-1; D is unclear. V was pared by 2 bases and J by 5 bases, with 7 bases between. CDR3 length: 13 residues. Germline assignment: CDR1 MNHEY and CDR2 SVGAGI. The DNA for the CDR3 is TGTGCCAGCAGTTACCCCGGAGACAATGAGCAGTTCTTC. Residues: CASSYPGDNEQFF.

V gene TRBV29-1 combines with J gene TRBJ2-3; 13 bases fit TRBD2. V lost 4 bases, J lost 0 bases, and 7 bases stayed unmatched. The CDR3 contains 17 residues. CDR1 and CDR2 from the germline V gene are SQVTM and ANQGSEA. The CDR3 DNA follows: TGCAGCGTTGTGGGGGGACTAGCGGGGACTAGCACAGATACGCAGTATTTT. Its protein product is CSVVGGLAGTSTDTQYF.

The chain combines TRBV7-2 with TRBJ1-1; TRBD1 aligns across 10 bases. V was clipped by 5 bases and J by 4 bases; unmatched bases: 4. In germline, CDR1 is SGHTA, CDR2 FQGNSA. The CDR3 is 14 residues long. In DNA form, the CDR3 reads TGTGCCAGCAGCCCCCGGACAGGGGGCACTGAAGCTTTCTTT. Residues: CASSPRTGGTEAFF.

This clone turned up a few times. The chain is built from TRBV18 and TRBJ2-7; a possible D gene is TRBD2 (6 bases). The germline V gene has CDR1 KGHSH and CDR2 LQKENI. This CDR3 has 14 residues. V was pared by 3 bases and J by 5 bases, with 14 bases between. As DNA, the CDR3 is TGTGCCAGCTCACCGACCGGGGGTCGGAACGAGCAGTACTTC. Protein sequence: CASSPTGGRNEQYF.

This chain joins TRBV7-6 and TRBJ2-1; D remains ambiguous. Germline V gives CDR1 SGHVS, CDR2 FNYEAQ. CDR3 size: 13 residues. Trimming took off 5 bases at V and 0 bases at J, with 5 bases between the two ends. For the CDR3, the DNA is TGTGCCAGCAGCCCGCGCTCCTACAATGAGCAGTTCTTC. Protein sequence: CASSPRSYNEQFF.

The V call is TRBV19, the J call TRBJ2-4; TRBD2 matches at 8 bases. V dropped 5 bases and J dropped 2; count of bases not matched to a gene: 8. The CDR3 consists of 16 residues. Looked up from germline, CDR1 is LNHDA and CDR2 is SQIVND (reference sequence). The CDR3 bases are TGTGCCAGTAGTTTGTCGGGGGGGCGGTCCAAAAACATTCAGTACTTC. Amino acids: CASSLSGGRSKNIQYF.

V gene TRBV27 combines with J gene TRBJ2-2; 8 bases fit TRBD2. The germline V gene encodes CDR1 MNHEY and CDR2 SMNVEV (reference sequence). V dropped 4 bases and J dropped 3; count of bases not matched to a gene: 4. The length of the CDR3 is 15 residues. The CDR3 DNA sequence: TGTGCCAGCAGTTGGTCAGCGGGGGACACCGGGGAGCTGTTTTTT. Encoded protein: CASSWSAGDTGELFF.

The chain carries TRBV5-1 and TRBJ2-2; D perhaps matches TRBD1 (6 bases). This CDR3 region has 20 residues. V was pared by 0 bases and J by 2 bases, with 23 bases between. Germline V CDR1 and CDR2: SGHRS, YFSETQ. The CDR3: CASSLARGRARDINTGELFF. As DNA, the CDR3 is TGCGCCAGCAGCTTGGCCAGGGGCAGGGCTCGGGACATAAACACCGGGGAGCTGTTTTTT.

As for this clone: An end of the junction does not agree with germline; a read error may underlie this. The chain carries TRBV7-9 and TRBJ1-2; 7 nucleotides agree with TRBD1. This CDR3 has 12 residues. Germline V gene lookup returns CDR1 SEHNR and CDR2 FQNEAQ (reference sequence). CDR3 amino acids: CSSSWTGSGYTF. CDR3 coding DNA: TGTTCCAGCAGCTGGACAGGTTCTGGCTACACCTTC.

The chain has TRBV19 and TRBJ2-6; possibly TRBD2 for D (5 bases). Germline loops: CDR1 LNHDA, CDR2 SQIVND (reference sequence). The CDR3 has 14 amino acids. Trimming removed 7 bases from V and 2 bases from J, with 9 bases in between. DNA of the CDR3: TGTGCCAGTAAACGAGGGACTGGGGCCAACGTCCTGACTTTC. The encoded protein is CASKRGTGANVLTF. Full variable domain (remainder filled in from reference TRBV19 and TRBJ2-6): DGGITQSPKYLFRKEGQNVTLSCEQNLNHDAMYWYRQDPGQGLRLIYYSQIVNDFQKGDIAEGYSVSREKKESFPLTVTSAQKNPTAFYLCASKRGTGANVLTFGAGSRLTVL.

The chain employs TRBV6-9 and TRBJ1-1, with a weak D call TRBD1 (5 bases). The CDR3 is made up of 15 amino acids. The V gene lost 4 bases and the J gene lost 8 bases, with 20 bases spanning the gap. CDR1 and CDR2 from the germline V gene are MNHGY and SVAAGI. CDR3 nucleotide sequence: TGTGCCAGCAGTTTGAACCGCTATGAACAGGAGGAAGCTTTCTTT. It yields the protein CASSLNRYEQEEAFF.

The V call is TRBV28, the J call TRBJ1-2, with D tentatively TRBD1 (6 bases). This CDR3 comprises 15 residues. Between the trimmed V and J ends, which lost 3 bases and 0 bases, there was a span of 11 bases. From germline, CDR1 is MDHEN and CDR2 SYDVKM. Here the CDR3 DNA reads TGTGCCAGCAGTTTTGGGGGACAAGCTAACTATGGCTACACCTTC. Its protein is CASSFGGQANYGYTF.

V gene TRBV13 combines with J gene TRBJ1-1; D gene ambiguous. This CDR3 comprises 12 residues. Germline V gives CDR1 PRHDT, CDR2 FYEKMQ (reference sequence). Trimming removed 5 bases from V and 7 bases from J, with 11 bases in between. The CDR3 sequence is CASSPRAGEAFF. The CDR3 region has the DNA TGTGCCAGCAGCCCAAGAGCCGGTGAAGCTTTCTTT.

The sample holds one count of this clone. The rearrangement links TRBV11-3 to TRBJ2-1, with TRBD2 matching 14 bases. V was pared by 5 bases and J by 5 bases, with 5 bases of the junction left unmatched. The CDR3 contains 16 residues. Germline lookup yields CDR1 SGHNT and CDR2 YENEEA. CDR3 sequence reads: CASSRGGLAGDNEQFF. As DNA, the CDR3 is TGTGCCAGCAGCCGTGGGGGACTAGCGGGGGACAATGAGCAGTTCTTC. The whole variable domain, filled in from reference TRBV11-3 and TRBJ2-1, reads EAGVVQSPRYKIIEKKQPVAFWCNPISGHNTLYWYLQNLGQGPELLIRYENEEAVDDSQLPKDRFSAERLKGVDSTLKIQPAELGDSAVYLCASSRGGLAGDNEQFFGPGTRLTVL.

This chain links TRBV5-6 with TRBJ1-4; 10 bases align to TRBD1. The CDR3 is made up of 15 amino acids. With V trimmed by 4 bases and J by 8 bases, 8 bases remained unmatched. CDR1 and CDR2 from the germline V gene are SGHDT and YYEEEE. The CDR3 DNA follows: TGTGCCAGCAGCCCCGGGACAGGGGTAGGGGAAAAACTGTTTTTT. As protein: CASSPGTGVGEKLFF. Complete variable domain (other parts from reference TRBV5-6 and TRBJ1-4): DAGVTQSPTHLIKTRGQQVTLRCSPKSGHDTVSWYQQALGQGPQFIFQYYEEEERQRGNFPDRFSGHQFPNYSSELNVNALLLGDSALYLCASSPGTGVGEKLFFGSGTQLSVL.

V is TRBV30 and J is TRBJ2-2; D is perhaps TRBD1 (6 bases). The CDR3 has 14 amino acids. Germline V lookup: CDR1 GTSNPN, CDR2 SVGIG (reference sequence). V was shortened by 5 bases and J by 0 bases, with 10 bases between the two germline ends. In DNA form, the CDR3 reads TGTGCCTGGGGACAGTTCGCGAACACCGGGGAGCTGTTTTTT. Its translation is CAWGQFANTGELFF.

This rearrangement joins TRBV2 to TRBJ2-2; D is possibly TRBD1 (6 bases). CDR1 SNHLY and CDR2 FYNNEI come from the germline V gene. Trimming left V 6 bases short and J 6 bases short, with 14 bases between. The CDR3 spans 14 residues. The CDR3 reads CASRETQGAGELFF. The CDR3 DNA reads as TGTGCCAGCAGGGAAACACAGGGCGCCGGGGAGCTGTTTTTT.

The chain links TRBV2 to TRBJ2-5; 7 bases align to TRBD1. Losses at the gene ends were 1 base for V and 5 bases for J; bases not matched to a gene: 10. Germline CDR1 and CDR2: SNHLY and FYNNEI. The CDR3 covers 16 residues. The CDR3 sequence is CASSEGQTGARETQYF. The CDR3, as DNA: TGTGCCAGCAGTGAAGGTCAAACAGGGGCTAGGGAGACCCAGTACTTC.

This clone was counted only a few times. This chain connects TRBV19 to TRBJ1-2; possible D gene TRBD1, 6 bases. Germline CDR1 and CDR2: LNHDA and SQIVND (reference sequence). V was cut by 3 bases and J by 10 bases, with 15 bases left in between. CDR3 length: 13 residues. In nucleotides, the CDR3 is TGTGCCAGTAGTATTTCCGGGACACCTGACTACACCTTC. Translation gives CASSISGTPDYTF.

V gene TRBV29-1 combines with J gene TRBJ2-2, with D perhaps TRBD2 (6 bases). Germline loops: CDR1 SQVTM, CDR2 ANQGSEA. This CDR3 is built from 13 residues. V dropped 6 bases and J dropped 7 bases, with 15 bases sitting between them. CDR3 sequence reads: CSVPGVSGGELFF. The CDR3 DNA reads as TGCAGCGTCCCGGGAGTCTCCGGCGGGGAGCTGTTTTTT.

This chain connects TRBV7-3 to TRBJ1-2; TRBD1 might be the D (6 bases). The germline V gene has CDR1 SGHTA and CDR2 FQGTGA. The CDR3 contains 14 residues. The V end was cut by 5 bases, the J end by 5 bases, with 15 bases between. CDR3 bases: TGTGCCAGCAGCGAACCTCGACAGGATTATGGCTACACCTTC. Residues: CASSEPRQDYGYTF.

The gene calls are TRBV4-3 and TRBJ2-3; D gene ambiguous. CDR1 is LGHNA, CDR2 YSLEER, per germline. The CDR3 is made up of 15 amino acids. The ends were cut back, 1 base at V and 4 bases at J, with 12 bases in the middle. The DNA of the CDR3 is TGCGCCAGCAGCCAAGCAGCGTTCTCATCAGATACGCAGTATTTT. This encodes CASSQAAFSSDTQYF.

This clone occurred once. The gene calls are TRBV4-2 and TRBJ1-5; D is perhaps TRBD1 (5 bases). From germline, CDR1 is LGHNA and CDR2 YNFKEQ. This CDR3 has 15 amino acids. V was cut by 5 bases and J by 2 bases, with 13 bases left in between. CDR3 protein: CASSDGGGGNQPQHF. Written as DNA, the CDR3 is TGTGCCAGCAGCGACGGTGGAGGGGGCAATCAGCCCCAGCATTTT.

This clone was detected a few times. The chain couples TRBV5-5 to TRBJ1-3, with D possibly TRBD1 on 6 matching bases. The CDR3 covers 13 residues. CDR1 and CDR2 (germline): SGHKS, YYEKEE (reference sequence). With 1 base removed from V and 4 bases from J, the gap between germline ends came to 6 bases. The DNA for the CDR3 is TGTGCCAGCAGCTTGACAGGGGGAAACACCATATATTTT. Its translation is CASSLTGGNTIYF.

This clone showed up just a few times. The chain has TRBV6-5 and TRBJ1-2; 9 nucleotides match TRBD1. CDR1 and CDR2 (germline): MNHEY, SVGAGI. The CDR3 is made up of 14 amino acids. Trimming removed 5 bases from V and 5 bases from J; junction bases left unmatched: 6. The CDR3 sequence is CASSGATGGYGYTF. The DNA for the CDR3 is TGTGCCAGCAGTGGCGCGACAGGGGGATATGGCTACACCTTC.